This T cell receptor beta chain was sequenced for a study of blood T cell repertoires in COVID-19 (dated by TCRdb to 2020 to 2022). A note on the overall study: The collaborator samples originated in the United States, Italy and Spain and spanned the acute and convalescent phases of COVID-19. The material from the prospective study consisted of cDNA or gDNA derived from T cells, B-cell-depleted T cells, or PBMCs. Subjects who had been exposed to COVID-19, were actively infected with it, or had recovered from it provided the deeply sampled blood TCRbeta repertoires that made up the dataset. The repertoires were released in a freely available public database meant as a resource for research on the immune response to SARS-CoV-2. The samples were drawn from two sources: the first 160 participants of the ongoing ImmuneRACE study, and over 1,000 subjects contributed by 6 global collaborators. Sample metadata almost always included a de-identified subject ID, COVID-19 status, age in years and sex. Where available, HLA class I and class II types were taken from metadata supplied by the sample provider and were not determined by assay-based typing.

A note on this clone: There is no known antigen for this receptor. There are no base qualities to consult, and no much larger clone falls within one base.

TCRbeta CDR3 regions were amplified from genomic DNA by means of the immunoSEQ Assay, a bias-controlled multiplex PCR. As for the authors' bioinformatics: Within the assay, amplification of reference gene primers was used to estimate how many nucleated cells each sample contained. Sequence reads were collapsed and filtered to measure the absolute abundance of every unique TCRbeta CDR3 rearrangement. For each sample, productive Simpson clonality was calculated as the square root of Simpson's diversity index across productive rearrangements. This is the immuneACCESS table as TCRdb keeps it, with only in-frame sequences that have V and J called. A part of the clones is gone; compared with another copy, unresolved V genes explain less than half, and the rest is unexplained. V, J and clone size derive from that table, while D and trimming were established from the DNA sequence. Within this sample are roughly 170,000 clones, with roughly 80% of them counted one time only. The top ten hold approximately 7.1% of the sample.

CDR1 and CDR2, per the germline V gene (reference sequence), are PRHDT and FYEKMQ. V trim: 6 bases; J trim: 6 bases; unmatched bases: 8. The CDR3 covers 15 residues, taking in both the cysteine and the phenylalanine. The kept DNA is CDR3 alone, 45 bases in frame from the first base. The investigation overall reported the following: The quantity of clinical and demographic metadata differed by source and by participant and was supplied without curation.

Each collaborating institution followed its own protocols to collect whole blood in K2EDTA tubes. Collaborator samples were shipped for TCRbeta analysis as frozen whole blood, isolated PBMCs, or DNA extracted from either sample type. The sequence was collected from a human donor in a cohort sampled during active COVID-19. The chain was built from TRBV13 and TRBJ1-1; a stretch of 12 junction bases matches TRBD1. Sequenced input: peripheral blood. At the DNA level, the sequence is TGTGCCAGCAGAAGGGACAGGGGGCGAAACGCTGAAGCTTTCTTT. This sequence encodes CASRRDRGRNAEAFF.